The rows below give T cell receptor beta chains drawn from one sample of a study of CD8+ T cells in alopecia areata. The protocol was immunoSEQ multiplex PCR, while the TCRdb copy is restricted to in-frame clones and leaves out a portion. The sample has about 200,000 clones; about 56% are singletons. The sequenced material came from CD8+ T cells sorted from blood. The receptors were gathered from a human donor in good health. Each CDR3 is given with its conserved first and last residue. The D gene is left open where the match is weak. Only part of the rows carry a size: once, few, many, or a class if the clone is expanded.

>TRBJ1-1|NA|NA|TRBV4-2
TGTGCCAGCAGCCAAGATCCAGGGCGGGCTGAAGCTTTCTTT
CASSQDPGRAEAFF
>TRBJ2-7|NA|NA|TRBV29-1
TGCAGCGTTGAGGACAGACCCTACGAGCAGTACTTC
CSVEDRPYEQYF
>TRBJ2-5|few|NA|TRBV7-9
TGTGCCAGCAGTCCAGCGCTGCAAGAGACCCAGTACTTC
CASSPALQETQYF
>TRBJ1-1|NA|NA|TRBV9
TGTGCCAGCAGCCCCGGTTGGGAGAACACTGAAGCTTTCTTT
CASSPGWENTEAFF
>TRBJ1-1|NA|NA|TRBV30
TGTGCCTGGAGTGTGGGCCCCTGGACTGAAGCTTTCTTT
CAWSVGPWTEAFF
>TRBJ1-6|NA|NA|TRBV25-1
TGTGCCAGCAGCTCCGCCCGCCAGGGTTCCCTCCACTTT
CASSSARQGSLHF
>TRBJ1-4|NA|NA|TRBV9
TGTGCCAGCAGCCCCCCGTGGGGGGATGAAAAACTGTTTTTT
CASSPPWGDEKLFF
>TRBJ1-2|once|NA|TRBV5-1
TGCGCCAGCAGATTTAACGGCCACATCTATGGCTACACCTTC
CASRFNGHIYGYTF
>TRBJ2-7|NA|NA|TRBV30
TGTGCCTGGAGTGCAACCGGTGGCGAGCAGTACTTC
CAWSATGGEQYF
>TRBJ2-1|NA|NA|TRBV4-1
TGCGCCAGCAGCCAAGAATTAGCACAGGACAATGAGCAGTTCTTC
CASSQELAQDNEQFF
>TRBJ2-7|NA|TRBD1|TRBV30
TGTGCCTGGGGAGGCGGGACAGGTCCCTACGAGCAGTACTTC
CAWGGGTGPYEQYF
>TRBJ2-3|NA|TRBD1|TRBV30
TGTGCCTGGAGCCACGACAGGGGATGGGAAGATACGCAGTATTTT
CAWSHDRGWEDTQYF
>TRBJ2-7|NA|TRBD2|TRBV6-5
TGTGCCAGCAGTTACTCTAGCGGGAGCTACGAGCAGTACTTC
CASSYSSGSYEQYF
>TRBJ1-1|once|NA|TRBV6-1
TGTGCCAGCAGAAATCTATGGGACACTGAAGCTTTCTTT
CASRNLWDTEAFF
>TRBJ2-5|few|TRBD1|TRBV27
TGTGCCAGCAGTCCCACCGGGACAGGGGGCAGAGAGACCCAGTACTTC
CASSPTGTGGRETQYF
>TRBJ2-5|NA|TRBD2|TRBV5-1
TGCGCCAGCAGCGGTGGACTAGCGGGGGTAGGAGAAGAGACCCAGTACTTC
CASSGGLAGVGEETQYF
>TRBJ1-1|NA|TRBD1|TRBV4-1
TGCGCCAGCAGCCCGGGACAGAACATGAACACTGAAGCTTTCTTT
CASSPGQNMNTEAFF
>TRBJ2-3|NA|NA|TRBV7-8
TGTGCCAGCAGCTCCGACGTGGAAGAAGATACGCAGTATTTT
CASSSDVEEDTQYF
>TRBJ2-5|few|NA|TRBV13
TGTGCCAGCAGCTTAAGAGGGGGGTTCCAAGAGACCCAGTACTTC
CASSLRGGFQETQYF
>TRBJ1-5|NA|TRBD1|TRBV30
TGTGCCTGGGGACAGGGCAATCAGCCCCAGCATTTT
CAWGQGNQPQHF
>TRBJ2-3|NA|TRBD2|TRBV7-2
TGTGCCAGCAGCTCGCCGGGACTAGCGAGGGCAGATACGCAGTATTTT
CASSSPGLARADTQYF
>TRBJ2-1|NA|NA|TRBV6-4
TGTGCCAGCAGCCCTGGGGGCGTGAGGTCCTACAATGAGCAGTTCTTC
CASSPGGVRSYNEQFF
>TRBJ1-1|few|TRBD1|TRBV29-1
TGCAGCGCGGGACAGGCTATGAACACTGAAGCTTTCTTT
CSAGQAMNTEAFF
>TRBJ2-7|NA|NA|TRBV25-1
TGTGCCAGCAGTGAATTGGAGTCCTACGAGCAGTACTTC
CASSELESYEQYF
>TRBJ1-1|NA|NA|TRBV5-1
TGCGCCAGCAGCTTGGAGGCAGGGCTGAACACTGAAGCTTTCTTT
CASSLEAGLNTEAFF
>TRBJ1-6|NA|TRBD1|TRBV2
TGTGCCAGCAGTGAGTGGGCAGGGGGTTATAATTCACCCCTCCACTTT
CASSEWAGGYNSPLHF
>TRBJ2-7|few|NA|TRBV4-1
TGCGCCAGCAGCCAAGAGATCGGGGGCTCCTACGAGCAGTACTTC
CASSQEIGGSYEQYF
>TRBJ1-2|NA|NA|TRBV5-1
TGCGCCAGCAGCTTGGGGACAGCCGGGGTCCCGGATGGCTACACCTTC
CASSLGTAGVPDGYTF
>TRBJ1-2|NA|NA|TRBV4-1
TGCGCCAGCAGCCTATATCCATTAGGGGGTGGCTACACCTTC
CASSLYPLGGGYTF
>TRBJ2-1|NA|TRBD2|TRBV5-4
TGTGCCAGCAGCTTGGGGGAGCGGGGTGACAATGAGCAGTTCTTC
CASSLGERGDNEQFF
>TRBJ2-3|NA|NA|TRBV9
TGTGCCAGCAGCGTAGACGGGGGAGGCACAGATACGCAGTATTTT
CASSVDGGGTDTQYF
>TRBJ2-2|NA|NA|TRBV19
TGTGCCAGTAGTATGGCTCAGGGGAGGACCGGGGAGCTGTTTTTT
CASSMAQGRTGELFF
>TRBJ1-2|NA|NA|TRBV7-9
TGTGCCAGCAGCCCAAGGGGAGGGCTATTAGGCTACACCTTC
CASSPRGGLLGYTF
>TRBJ1-2|NA|NA|TRBV7-9
TGTGCCAGCAGCACGCCCGGGACTCCTCGGAGTTATGGCTACACCTTC
CASSTPGTPRSYGYTF
>TRBJ2-1|NA|TRBD1|TRBV29-1
TGCAGCGGGGCAGGGACAGACAATGAGCAGTTCTTC
CSGAGTDNEQFF
>TRBJ2-1|NA|NA|TRBV19
TGTGCCAGTAGTGCCCAACGGGGGGCTTACTCCTACAATGAGCAGTTCTTC
CASSAQRGAYSYNEQFF
>TRBJ1-1|NA|NA|TRBV5-6
TGTGCCAGCAGCTTGGGTCCGGACACTAACACTGAAGCTTTCTTT
CASSLGPDTNTEAFF
>TRBJ2-7|few|NA|TRBV4-1
TGCGCCAGCAGCCAAGTTCTACAGCAACGGGAGCAGTACTTC
CASSQVLQQREQYF
>TRBJ2-7|NA|NA|TRBV4-2
TGTGCCAGCAGCCAAGATGGGTACTACGAGCAGTACTTC
CASSQDGYYEQYF
>TRBJ1-2|NA|TRBD1|TRBV27
TGTGCCAGCAGTTTTCACGGGACAGGGGGTAACTATGGCTACACCTTC
CASSFHGTGGNYGYTF
>TRBJ2-5|once|NA|TRBV30
TGTGCCTGGAGTGTAGCGGATACCGAAGAGACCCAGTACTTC
CAWSVADTEETQYF
>TRBJ1-2|NA|TRBD1|TRBV10-1
TGCGCCAGCAGTGAGAGCCCGACAGGGGAGAACTATGGCTACACCTTC
CASSESPTGENYGYTF
>TRBJ1-5|few|NA|TRBV4-1
TGCGCCAGCAGCCAAGGCAGTCGTTTTCATCAGCCCCAGCATTTT
CASSQGSRFHQPQHF
>TRBJ2-7|NA|TRBD2|TRBV27
TGTGCCAGCAGTTTAGCTAGCGGGGGTTCAACGACCGAGCAGTACTTC
CASSLASGGSTTEQYF
>TRBJ1-5|few|TRBD1|TRBV27
TGTGCCAGCAGTCTGGGACAGGGCCTTCAGCCCCAGCATTTT
CASSLGQGLQPQHF
>TRBJ2-1|NA|NA|TRBV5-6
TGTGCCAGCAGATGGCAGGAGGGGGAGCAGTTCTTC
CASRWQEGEQFF
>TRBJ1-4|NA|NA|TRBV7-9
TGTGCCAGCAGCCCCGCCGGAGGGGCTGTGATTTTT
CASSPAGGAVIF
>TRBJ2-7|NA|NA|TRBV4-2
TGTGCCAGCAGCGCTCCTGGATACGAGCAGTACTTC
CASSAPGYEQYF
>TRBJ1-2|NA|NA|TRBV2
TGTGCCAGCAGCAGGGAGCAGTGGGTCTACACCTTC
CASSREQWVYTF
>TRBJ1-2|NA|NA|TRBV27
TGTGCCAGCAGTTTCGGAGGGGCCCTCTATGGCTACACCTTC
CASSFGGALYGYTF
>TRBJ1-6|NA|NA|TRBV2
TGTGCCAGCAGTGAATCGTGGGGGAGTTCACCCCTCCACTTT
CASSESWGSSPLHF
>TRBJ2-7|NA|NA|TRBV4-2
TGTGCCAGCAGCCACCCGGGGCTCTCCTACGAGCAGTACTTC
CASSHPGLSYEQYF
>TRBJ2-7|NA|NA|TRBV2
TGTGCCAGCGTACAGCTAACAGCCGCCTACGAGCAGTACTTC
CASVQLTAAYEQYF
>TRBJ1-1|NA|TRBD1|TRBV23-1
TGCGCCAGCAGTCAAGCCGGGACAGGCTACACTGAAGCTTTCTTT
CASSQAGTGYTEAFF
>TRBJ2-2|few|TRBD1|TRBV5-1
TGCGCCAGCAGCTTGGAAGTTATCAGGGGGACCGGGGAGCTGTTTTTT
CASSLEVIRGTGELFF
>TRBJ1-2|NA|TRBD1|TRBV18
TGTGCCAGCTCACCACCCTTGACAGGGGGCACTGGCTACACCTTC
CASSPPLTGGTGYTF
>TRBJ2-2|NA|NA|TRBV5-1
TGCGCCAGCAGCTTTATCACCGGGGAGCTGTTTTTT
CASSFITGELFF